Given below is one T cell receptor (beta chain) in context. The table lists this clonotype with a few counts. Its cognate antigen has yet to be identified. One base away there is no much larger clone; base qualities are not given. Reading the label with the study, this specimen's time point is: sample taken at primary tumor resection. For TCR sequencing, whole RNA was extracted from tumor and nontumor lung tissue, or from cryopreserved PBMC samples, and no cell sorting was done. Samples were obtained from approximately 70 patients with early-stage, untreated non-small cell lung cancer from the lung TRACERx cohort. Only patients for whom sufficient RNA was available from at least two tumor regions were selected for TCR sequencing. From cysteine to phenylalanine, the CDR3 is 16 amino acids long. The entry retains the CDR3 DNA only, 48 bases that are in frame from base 1. V trim: 0 bases; J trim: 6 bases; unmatched bases: 7. From a lookup of the germline V gene (reference sequence), CDR1 and CDR2 are SGHNT and YYREEE.

This sample stems from a study of spatial heterogeneity in lung cancer (dated by TCRdb to about 2019). Study-level background: Beta-chain transcripts were consistently detected in greater numbers than alpha-chain transcripts, which likely reflects a higher abundance of beta-chain transcripts. In the raw uncorrected reads, each unique combination of TCR and UMI appeared more than ten times on average. The study quantitatively compared TCR alpha and beta repertoires across multiple tumor regions, matched nontumor lung and blood in non-small cell lung cancer. Nonsynonymous mutation counts, determined by whole-exome sequencing of tumor tissue, were related to features of the TCR repertoire. Both alpha and beta chains were TCR-sequenced in samples taken at surgery, namely 220 tumor regions, under 80 matched nontumor lung samples and roughly 56 PBMC samples. Overall study results and their limits: Ubiquitous expanded tumor TCRs were found in blood more often at tumor resection than at routine follow-up. Additional single-cell paired TCR alpha and beta sequencing was considered necessary to confirm, at a functional level, the hypothesis that regional TCRs recognize regional mutations.

The method was 5' RACE. For sequencing, a NextSeq 500 was employed. To allow correction of PCR and sequencing errors, the TCR library protocol tagged every TCR cDNA molecule with a unique molecular identifier. The original pipeline was this. Decombinator tools were used for TCR identification, UMI-based error correction and CDR3 extraction. Expanded TCRs were defined as those above a frequency of 2 per 1,000, corresponding to the top 1% of the tumor frequency distribution. Renyi diversity was computed with the R vegan package after each repertoire had been subsampled 100 times to 5,000 TCRs. CDR3 similarity networks were constructed using string-kernel similarity of amino acid triplets, with links drawn between CDR3s whose pairwise similarity was above 0.82. TCRdb reran the public reads through fastp at Q25 and MiXCR, keeping productive beta chains. Each CDR3 protein gets just one entry, which takes the most common genes and DNA from the rows behind it. TCRdb's processing, not the authors' own work, is the source of the V and J calls. This sample gives tens of thousands of distinct CDR3 sequences in total; around 8.2% of them show up just once. The leading ten clones occupy roughly 16% of the sample.

The sequencing here drew on PBMCs, taken at surgery. This receptor was taken from a female donor with early-stage non-small cell lung cancer. The receptor chain draws on TRBV5-4 and TRBJ2-2; 8 central nucleotides agree with TRBD2. CDR3 sequence: CASSLGGLAGAGELFF. The bases are TGTGCCAGCAGCTTGGGAGGTCTAGCGGGTGCCGGGGAGCTGTTTTTT.